Presented here are 22 T cell receptor beta chains from one specimen sequenced in a study of blood T cell repertoires in COVID-19 (dated by TCRdb to 2020 to 2022). The library came from the immunoSEQ multiplex PCR assay. TCRdb's version of the immuneACCESS table is confined to in-frame rearrangements and falls short of the full clone set. An unresolved V gene accounts for under half of the shortfall where checked; the remainder is of unknown origin. This sample gives approximately 200,000 clones in total; 65% to 85% of them show up just once. Together, the top ten hold 15% to 20% of the sample. The sample consisted of peripheral blood. The origin of the receptors is a man between 60 and 75 years old with active or convalescent COVID-19.

This clone was seen only once. CDR3 nucleotide sequence: TGTGCCATCAGCGGGGACTGGGGTAGGAACTATGGCTACACCTTC. Protein: CAISGDWGRNYGYTF. The rearrangement joins TRBV10-3 to TRBJ1-2; TRBD1 might be the D (5 bases). CDR1 ENHRY and CDR2 SYGVKD come from the germline V gene. The V and J ends lost 6 bases and 2 bases respectively, with 16 bases between them. CDR3 length: 15 residues.

This clone has only a few counts. This sequence joins TRBV11-3 and TRBJ2-2; 8 bases match TRBD1. CDR3 length equals 14 residues. Germline V CDR1 and CDR2: SGHNT, YENEEA. V gave up 5 bases and J gave up 5 bases; unmatched junction bases: 4. The CDR3 nucleotides read TGTGCCAGCAGCCCAGGGGGCCGGACCGGGGAGCTGTTTTTT. As protein: CASSPGGRTGELFF. Combining the CDR3 with reference TRBV11-3 and TRBJ2-2 gives the whole variable domain EAGVVQSPRYKIIEKKQPVAFWCNPISGHNTLYWYLQNLGQGPELLIRYENEEAVDDSQLPKDRFSAERLKGVDSTLKIQPAELGDSAVYLCASSPGGRTGELFFGEGSRLTVL.

This chain joins TRBV7-8 and TRBJ1-5; the match to TRBD1 covers 8 bases. This CDR3 has 18 residues. Germline V lookup: CDR1 SGHVS, CDR2 FQNEAQ. Trimming at V came to 0 bases and at J to 4 bases, leaving 11 bases not matched to a gene. The CDR3 sequence is CASSLAPGGQGGNQPQHF. The DNA of the CDR3 is TGTGCCAGCAGCTTAGCTCCAGGGGGCCAGGGTGGGAATCAGCCCCAGCATTTT.

The chain employs TRBV19 and TRBJ2-1, with 8 bases aligning to TRBD1. From germline, CDR1 is LNHDA and CDR2 SQIVND (reference sequence). The CDR3 contains 14 residues. V gave up 4 bases and J gave up 13 bases; unmatched junction bases: 12. This CDR3 reads CASSTSGQAPLQFF. The CDR3 DNA sequence: TGTGCCAGTAGTACTTCGGGACAGGCCCCGCTCCAGTTCTTC. The full variable domain, its missing parts supplied by reference TRBV19 and TRBJ2-1, is DGGITQSPKYLFRKEGQNVTLSCEQNLNHDAMYWYRQDPGQGLRLIYYSQIVNDFQKGDIAEGYSVSREKKESFPLTVTSAQKNPTAFYLCASSTSGQAPLQFFGPGTRLTVL.

The chain links TRBV29-1 to TRBJ2-1; 8 bases match TRBD1. The CDR3 length is 13 residues. Germline V lookup: CDR1 SQVTM, CDR2 ANQGSEA. The trim removed 7 bases at V and 4 bases at J, leaving 6 bases unmatched. The CDR3 bases are TGCAGCGCCCCGAGACAGGGGTACAATGAGCAGTTCTTC. The encoded protein is CSAPRQGYNEQFF.

The chain combines TRBV4-3 with TRBJ1-1, with D possibly matching TRBD1 (6 bases). Germline-derived CDR1 and CDR2 are LGHNA and YSLEER. Trimming left V 2 bases short and J 5 bases short, with 12 bases between. The CDR3 covers 14 residues. CDR3 residues: CASSQFPGATEAFF. The CDR3 nucleotides are TGCGCCAGCAGCCAATTTCCAGGGGCAACTGAAGCTTTCTTT.

J is TRBJ2-1 and V is TRBV7-8, with TRBD1 identical over 8 bases. Germline values: CDR1 SGHVS, CDR2 FQNEAQ. This CDR3 region has 15 residues. Trimming cost V 3 bases and J 5 bases; bases outside gene matches: 6. CDR3 DNA: TGTGCCAGCAGCTTTAGGCAGGGGGCAGACAATGAGCAGTTCTTC. This encodes CASSFRQGADNEQFF.

The rearrangement uses TRBV5-6 and TRBJ1-4; D is perhaps TRBD1 (5 bases). CDR3 length: 15 residues. Deletions cut 4 bases from V and 5 bases from J, with 15 bases between. Looked up from germline, CDR1 is SGHDT and CDR2 is YYEEEE. The CDR3 DNA follows: TGTGCCAGCAGCGGAGGGACGGAAATAAATGAAAAACTGTTTTTT. Protein sequence: CASSGGTEINEKLFF.

J is TRBJ2-7 and V is TRBV27; TRBD1 agrees at 10 bases. The V gene's germline CDR1 is MNHEY and CDR2 SMNVEV (reference sequence). The V and J ends lost 5 bases and 1 base, in that order; junction bases with no gene match: 8. The CDR3 consists of 16 residues. CDR3 protein: CASSAAGTGVSYEQYF. The CDR3 region has the DNA TGTGCCAGCAGTGCCGCCGGGACAGGGGTTTCCTACGAGCAGTACTTC.

This chain connects TRBV10-3 to TRBJ2-6; D is perhaps TRBD1 (5 bases). The ends were cut back, 0 bases at V and 2 bases at J, with 11 bases in the middle. The CDR3 totals 17 residues. Germline values: CDR1 ENHRY, CDR2 SYGVKD. The CDR3 nucleotides are TGTGCCATCAGTGAGTCCCAGGGTTCAACTGGGGCCAACGTCCTGACTTTC. Translated, it gives CAISESQGSTGANVLTF.

The chain joins TRBV29-1 to TRBJ2-1; 12 bases map to TRBD2. V shed 3 bases and J 5 bases; nucleotides not matched to a gene: 5. CDR3 length: 15 residues. In germline, CDR1 is SQVTM, CDR2 ANQGSEA. The CDR3 protein is CSVDPSGRGDNEQFF. CDR3 in DNA: TGCAGCGTTGACCCTAGCGGGAGGGGGGACAATGAGCAGTTCTTC.

The rearrangement uses TRBV27 and TRBJ1-2; 7 nucleotides align to TRBD1. Germline CDR1 MNHEY, CDR2 SMNVEV (reference sequence). This CDR3 is 14 amino acids long. Trimming took 6 bases from V and 4 from J; bases not matched to a gene: 8. The CDR3 DNA reads TGTGCCAGCAGCCCTGGGGGACAGTCCTATGGCTACACCTTC. This sequence encodes CASSPGGQSYGYTF.

The rearrangement joins TRBV6-5 to TRBJ2-2; TRBD2 agrees at 7 bases. This CDR3 has 16 residues. Trimming cost V 0 bases and J 0 bases; bases outside gene matches: 1. The germline gives CDR1 MNHEY, CDR2 SVGAGI. The CDR3 region is CASSYSTSANTGELFF. In DNA, the CDR3 is TGTGCCAGCAGTTACTCCACTAGCGCGAACACCGGGGAGCTGTTTTTT.

The J gene is TRBJ1-1, the V gene TRBV6-5; the D gene is possibly TRBD1 (6 bases). V lost 10 bases, J lost 5 bases, and 17 bases lay in between. There are 13 residues in the CDR3. The germline V gene has CDR1 MNHEY and CDR2 SVGAGI. CDR3 in DNA: TGTGCCACCATACAGGGCGTTGGGACTGAAGCTTTCTTT. As protein: CATIQGVGTEAFF.

This rearrangement joins TRBV29-1 to TRBJ2-1; 7 bases align to TRBD2. This CDR3 has 14 residues. Germline V lookup: CDR1 SQVTM, CDR2 ANQGSEA. J was trimmed by 11 bases and V by 0 bases; bases with no gene match: 10. CDR3 protein: CSVEDQGRGNKQFF. CDR3 DNA sequence: TGCAGCGTTGAAGATCAAGGGAGGGGAAACAAGCAGTTCTTC.

The sample holds one count of this clone. The V call is TRBV6-2 or TRBV6-3, the J call TRBJ2-7; a possible D gene is TRBD1 (5 bases). This CDR3 has 16 amino acids. The germline V and J ends were trimmed by 2 bases and 4 bases, with 18 bases remaining between them. The V gene's germline CDR1 is MNHEY and CDR2 SVGEGT. CDR3 sequence (DNA): TGTGCCAGCAGTTACCCCTCGCAGGGTTTTACGTACGAGCAGTACTTC. It encodes CASSYPSQGFTYEQYF.

This rearrangement joins TRBV3-1 (or the pseudogene TRBV3-2) to TRBJ1-6; D unclear. Germline CDR1 and CDR2: LGHDT and YNNKEL (reference sequence). The CDR3 extends over 15 amino acids. Trimming took 4 bases from V and 7 from J, leaving 14 bases between them. The CDR3 DNA reads TGTGCCAGCAGCCTCGGGAGGGTTTACAATTCACCCCTCCACTTT. Residues: CASSLGRVYNSPLHF.

The chain joins TRBV7-2 to TRBJ2-3; unclear D gene. The CDR3 extends over 12 amino acids. The V and J ends lost 1 base and 6 bases respectively, with 5 bases between them. CDR1 and CDR2 (germline): SGHTA, FQGNSA. CDR3 sequence reads: CASSLGRDTQYF. DNA for the CDR3: TGTGCCAGCAGCTTAGGGCGGGATACGCAGTATTTT.

V and J are TRBV2 and TRBJ2-3, with 9 positions matching TRBD2. This CDR3 is 15 amino acids long. Trimming removed 8 bases from V and 0 bases from J; junction bases left unmatched: 6. Germline V lookup: CDR1 SNHLY, CDR2 FYNNEI. The CDR3 DNA is TGTGCCAGCGGACTAGCGATCCCTAGCACAGATACGCAGTATTTT. This sequence encodes CASGLAIPSTDTQYF.

The J gene is TRBJ2-5, the V gene TRBV18, with a possible D match to TRBD2 (5 bases). The CDR3 has 13 amino acids. Germline V lookup: CDR1 KGHSH, CDR2 LQKENI. V was pared by 3 bases and J by 2 bases, with 7 bases between. The CDR3 reads CASSPGKQETQYF. CDR3 nucleotide sequence: TGTGCCAGCTCACCCGGGAAGCAAGAGACCCAGTACTTC.

This clone was detected only a few times. This rearrangement joins TRBV11-2 to TRBJ2-3; a possible D gene is TRBD2 (5 bases). Trimming cost V 1 base and J 0 bases, with 8 bases left between them. The germline gives CDR1 SGHAT, CDR2 FQNNGV. This CDR3 has 15 residues. The CDR3 here is CASSLARTSTDTQYF. In DNA, the CDR3 is TGTGCCAGCAGCTTAGCGAGGACTAGCACAGATACGCAGTATTTT.

This clone turned up a few times. This rearrangement joins TRBV7-8 to TRBJ2-1, with TRBD2 matching over 15 bases. The germline CDR1 and CDR2 sequences are SGHVS and FQNEAQ. V shed 5 bases, J shed 4 bases, and the junction held 9 bases outside the gene matches. CDR3 length: 18 residues. This CDR3 is CASSHGLAGGSGYNEQFF. In DNA form, the CDR3 reads TGTGCCAGCAGCCATGGACTAGCGGGAGGGTCTGGGTACAATGAGCAGTTCTTC.